A selection of T cell receptor beta chains follows, all from one sample in a study of human T cells and chemical hapten exposure. From the RACE reads, TCRdb called clonotypes with MiXCR, one entry per CDR3 protein. Seen here are roughly 97,000 distinct CDR3 sequences, around 25% observed once, and the top ten hold 10%. The sample consisted of whole blood, taken in connection with sensitization to the hapten diphenylcyclopropenone (DPC). The source is a middle-aged man with alopecia areata. Some clones in this sample may be carry-over from other donors' samples. The CDR3 runs from the conserved cysteine through the conserved F or W. The D gene is left open where the match is weak. A row's size may be missing; if present it is once, few, many or a size class.

-,TRBJ2-2,TRBV10-2,TRBD2,CASSEPSGGANTGELFF,TGCGCCAGCAGTGAGCCTAGCGGAGGCGCGAACACCGGGGAGCTGTTTTTT
-,TRBJ2-7,TRBV6-6,TRBD2,CASTTPGGPYEQYF,TGTGCCAGCACTACGCCGGGGGGGCCCTACGAGCAGTACTTC
-,TRBJ1-6,TRBV7-2,-,CASSSTNSPLHF,TGTGCCAGCAGCTCTACTAATTCACCCCTCCACTTT
-,TRBJ2-1,TRBV29-1,-,CSVGGSSYNEQFF,TGCAGCGTTGGAGGCAGCTCCTACAATGAGCAGTTCTTC
-,TRBJ2-7,TRBV28,-,CASSRLGTYEQYF,TGTGCCAGCAGCCGACTAGGAACGTACGAGCAGTACTTC
-,TRBJ2-3,TRBV27,TRBD2,CASRGAGEWTDTQYF,TGTGCCAGCAGAGGAGCGGGAGAATGGACAGATACGCAGTATTTT
once,TRBJ2-1,TRBV7-2,-,CASSLELDRYNEQFF,TGTGCCAGCAGCTTAGAACTAGACCGTTACAATGAGCAGTTCTTC
many,TRBJ2-3,TRBV6-1,TRBD2,CASSWLAGANTDTQYF,TGTGCCAGCAGTTGGCTAGCGGGAGCCAACACAGATACGCAGTATTTT
medium-sized,TRBJ2-6,TRBV6-2/TRBV6-3,-,CASSYSSGANVLTF,TGTGCCAGCAGTTACAGCTCTGGGGCCAACGTCCTGACTTTC
few,TRBJ1-1,TRBV6-5,TRBD1,CASSYGQGVMNTEAFF,TGTGCCAGCAGTTACGGGCAGGGGGTTATGAACACTGAAGCTTTCTTT
few,TRBJ2-5,TRBV2,-,CASSEEGAQYF,TGTGCCAGCAGTGAAGAAGGGGCCCAGTACTTC